The clone carrying this T cell receptor beta chain was seen only once. Trimming cost V 2 bases and J 6 bases; bases outside gene matches: 8. CDR1 is SGHTA, CDR2 FQGNSA, per germline. There are 16 residues in the CDR3. The entry originates in a study of blood T cell repertoires in COVID-19. At the level of the study: Samples representing acute and convalescent COVID-19 were sourced from the United States, Italy and Spain. From T cells, B-cell-depleted T cells, or PBMCs came the material, which was cDNA or gDNA.

Authors' processing steps: The authors estimated nucleated cell counts from reference gene primer amplification. The protocol was immunoSEQ multiplex PCR, while the TCRdb copy is restricted to in-frame clones and leaves out a portion. V, J and clone size derive from that table, while D and trimming were established from the DNA sequence. The table lists roughly 290,000 clones, 87% of them singletons. J is TRBJ2-7 and V is TRBV7-2; the match to TRBD1 covers 12 bases. The receptor was derived from a woman between 35 and 50 years old who had recovered from COVID-19. The source material was PBMCs or T cells enriched from blood (not recorded which). CDR3 loop: CASSLSSGTGGFEQYF. The CDR3 bases are TGTGCCAGCAGCTTAAGCTCCGGGACAGGGGGCTTCGAGCAGTACTTC.